The 9 T cell receptor beta chains given below trace back to one sample, sequenced in a study of cytomegalovirus exposure and HLA in healthy donors. In the PCR, 60 Vbeta and 13 Jbeta primers were used. Produced via immunoSEQ multiplex PCR; TCRdb's table is partial and in-frame only. Counted here are about 93,000 clones, about 82% occurring once; the ten biggest clones make up under 8.5%. Source material: PBMCs. Receptor source: a young man in good health and CMV-seronegative.

The DNA of the CDR3 is TGTGCCTGGAGTGGGCAGACCCAGTACTTC. This translates into CAWSGQTQYF. V gene TRBV30 combines with J gene TRBJ2-5; D is uncertain. The CDR3 extends over 10 amino acids. Trimming cost V 1 base and J 6 bases, with 3 bases left between them. Per the germline V gene, CDR1 is GTSNPN and CDR2 is SVGIG (reference sequence).

CDR3 nucleotide sequence: TGTGCCAGCGCGGGACAGGGGGACCGAGCTTTCTTT. It is translated as CASAGQGDRAFF. This rearrangement joins TRBV6-1 to TRBJ1-1; 11 bases align to TRBD1. CDR1 is MNHNS, CDR2 SASEGT, per germline. The ends lost 8 bases at V and 10 bases at J; junction bases unmatched: 6. CDR3 size: 12 residues.

This clone has a single count. V gene TRBV19 combines with J gene TRBJ1-3; unclear D gene. This CDR3 has 18 residues. Germline CDR1 is LNHDA and CDR2 is SQIVND (reference sequence). The ends were cut back, 3 bases at V and 4 bases at J, with 22 bases in the middle. DNA of the CDR3: TGTGCCAGTAGTATGGGTCGTCCATCTAGAAACGGGGGAAACACCATATATTTT. Translated, it gives CASSMGRPSRNGGNTIYF. The full variable domain, in which reference TRBV19 and TRBJ1-3 provide the parts outside the CDR3, is DGGITQSPKYLFRKEGQNVTLSCEQNLNHDAMYWYRQDPGQGLRLIYYSQIVNDFQKGDIAEGYSVSREKKESFPLTVTSAQKNPTAFYLCASSMGRPSRNGGNTIYFGEGSWLTVV.

The count of this clone is one. The J gene is TRBJ1-5, the V gene TRBV2; D is undetermined. The CDR3 runs 15 residues. Germline CDR1 and CDR2: SNHLY and FYNNEI. The V gene lost 6 bases and the J gene lost 5 bases, with 17 bases spanning the gap. The DNA of the CDR3 is TGTGCCAGCAGCGGTCTCGGTCGTGTCGATCAGCCCCAGCATTTT. It encodes CASSGLGRVDQPQHF. Using reference TRBV2 and TRBJ1-5 for the parts outside the CDR3, the full variable domain is EPEVTQTPSHQVTQMGQEVILRCVPISNHLYFYWYRQILGQKVEFLVSFYNNEISEKSEIFDDQFSVERPDGSNFTLKIRSTKLEDSAMYFCASSGLGRVDQPQHFGDGTRLSIL.

CDR3 loop: CASSLGAAGGSETQYF. In DNA, the CDR3 is TGTGCCAGCAGCTTAGGGGCAGCCGGGGGGTCAGAGACCCAGTACTTC. This chain links TRBV7-6 with TRBJ2-5; 7 bases fit TRBD2. Per the germline V gene, CDR1 is SGHVS and CDR2 is FNYEAQ. Unmatched junction bases numbered 9, after V lost 1 base and J lost 4 bases. The CDR3 length is 16 residues.

The chain links TRBV4-2 to TRBJ2-7, with D perhaps TRBD2 (6 bases). Between the trimmed V and J ends, which lost 0 bases and 3 bases, there was a span of 12 bases. Germline CDR1 reads LGHNA; CDR2 reads YNFKEQ. The CDR3 sequence is 15 residues long. CDR3 nucleotide sequence: TGTGCCAGCAGCCAAGAGACCGCGGGGAGCTACGAGCAGTACTTC. Its translation: CASSQETAGSYEQYF.

J is TRBJ2-7 and V is TRBV7-8; 7 bases match TRBD2. There are 15 residues in the CDR3. J gave up 4 bases and V 5 bases, and 11 bases lay outside the gene matches. Per germline, CDR1 SGHVS and CDR2 FQNEAQ. CDR3 bases: TGTGCCAGCAGCCCCGGTGGCGGGAGTAGGTACGAGCAGTACTTC. This encodes CASSPGGGSRYEQYF.

The chain recombines TRBV5-6 with TRBJ1-2; a weak D match, TRBD1 (5 bases). V was trimmed by 4 bases and J by 7 bases, leaving 14 bases between them. The CDR3 runs to 13 residues. Germline V gives CDR1 SGHDT, CDR2 YYEEEE. CDR3 in DNA: TGTGCCAGCAGCCCCCCAGGGATCGGTGGCTACACCTTC. This codes for CASSPPGIGGYTF.

This clone is a singleton in its sample. V is TRBV18 and J is TRBJ1-1, with 12 bases identical to TRBD1. The germline V gene encodes CDR1 KGHSH and CDR2 LQKENI. With V trimmed by 8 bases and J by 1 base, 14 bases remained unmatched. The CDR3 is 18 amino acids. Written as DNA, the CDR3 is TGTGCCAGCCATCGGGACAGGGGGCAAACTGTCGAGAACACTGAAGCTTTCTTT. This sequence encodes CASHRDRGQTVENTEAFF.